The rows below give T cell receptor beta chains drawn from one sample of a study of CD8+ T cells in alopecia areata. Libraries were prepared by immunoSEQ multiplex PCR; TCRdb keeps only in-frame clonotypes and omits some of them. This table holds a few hundred thousand clones, roughly two fifths found once. The source material was CD4+ T cells sorted from blood, sampled around week 34, from a patient treated with tofacitinib. The receptors here all came from a human donor with alopecia areata. Each CDR3 is given with its conserved first and last residue.

v_call cdr3_length cdr3_aa
TRBV5-6 12 CASSSQYYEQYF
TRBV7-3 14 CASSVGPITGELFF
TRBV23-1 15 CASSLGDRGRTEAFF
TRBV6-6 14 CASTPGQQNYGYTF
TRBV7-3 10 CASNPRAQYF
TRBV6-6 14 CASSSSDSIQPQHF
TRBV2 15 CASNLGQGAVYGYTF
TRBV25-1 18 CASSGGLAGFGAGETQYF
TRBV6-1 14 CASSEQGLSYEQYF
TRBV7-2 15 CASSLAGTVNYGYTF
TRBV2 18 CASSEAVFVGHGANVLTF
TRBV10-3 12 CAISDEGAEAFF
TRBV11-2 14 CASSAVDSNQPQHF
TRBV29-1 13 CSVARVLNTEAFF
TRBV5-1 15 CASSTGQGSQETQYF
TRBV15 13 CATSRVELSEAFF
TRBV25-1 13 CAVGGNSNQPQHF
TRBV25-1 13 CASSIYRGDTIYF
TRBV27 16 CASKTTGLADRGEQYF
TRBV30 13 CAWIAENTGELFF
TRBV6-6 14 CASIEGGSYNEQFF
TRBV5-1 15 CASSLEGLYNSPLHF
TRBV30 13 CASGLGLDNEQFF
TRBV5-1 16 CASSLGHPQSTDTQYF
TRBV4-1 15 CASSPTGGDLWPQHF
TRBV29-1 14 CSVGNVHRNTEAFF
TRBV5-4 11 CASSLNTEAFF
TRBV5-6 13 CASRSGRQETQYF
TRBV29-1 13 CSVPGAGIETQYF
TRBV7-9 15 CASSPGTGVKQTQYF
TRBV5-1 15 CASSLSPAGNQPQHF
TRBV6-5 16 CASSYHSGGKTNEQFF
TRBV10-3 13 CAISTGGNTEAFF
TRBV5-1 17 CASSSPSQNPGANVLTF
TRBV5-1 12 CASSLPLGEQYF
TRBV19 16 CASSGTSGRGLETQYF
TRBV29-1 13 CSVNPGTVYGYTF
TRBV18 14 CASSLQGSGNTIYF
TRBV30 12 CAWEGSQYEQYF
TRBV5-1 17 CASSLGPPTQEIGTQYF
TRBV4-1 16 CASSQDPTARGEKLFF
TRBV7-7 13 CASRQDWAGELFF
TRBV5-8 16 CASSLEGQHSGNTIYF
TRBV7-9 13 CASSQSAMYGYTF
TRBV7-2 17 CASSPRRAGGAGHGYTF
TRBV30 13 CAWKRELSTEAFF
TRBV6-6 15 CASTPTGSIYNEQFF